A single sample gave rise to the 17 T cell receptor beta chains below, sequenced in a study of PD-L1 blockade in urothelial cancer. Profiling relied on immunoSEQ multiplex PCR, and the TCRdb table lists in-frame clones only, not all of them. The table records 100,000 or so clones, approximately 85% of them present only once. The source material was PBMCs, sampled around atezolizumab (anti-PD-L1) treatment. The receptors come from a man in his fifties or sixties with urothelial cancer.

This chain connects TRBV5-1 to TRBJ1-2; 7 bases map to TRBD1. In germline, CDR1 is SGHRS, CDR2 YFSETQ. Trimming removed 4 bases from V and 4 bases from J; junction bases left unmatched: 7. The CDR3 consists of 14 residues. The CDR3 spells CASSQQGPPYGYTF. The CDR3 DNA is TGCGCCAGCAGCCAACAGGGGCCGCCCTATGGCTACACCTTC.

The chain's CDR3 is CASSPAHPQWQETQYF. The CDR3 nucleotides are TGTGCCAGCTCACCAGCACACCCTCAGTGGCAAGAGACCCAGTACTTC. The chain joins TRBV18 to TRBJ2-5; D is uncertain. The CDR3 has 16 residues. V shed 2 bases and J shed 2 bases, with 15 bases lying between them. Germline lookup yields CDR1 KGHSH and CDR2 LQKENI.

This chain joins TRBV6-6 and TRBJ1-2, with 10 bases that match TRBD1. The CDR3 runs to 14 residues. CDR1 MNHNY and CDR2 SVGAGI come from the germline V gene (reference sequence). V lost 5 bases and J lost 4; bases outside the gene matches: 4. CDR3 sequence (DNA): TGTGCCAGCAGTCAGACAGGGGGCGGCTATGGCTACACCTTC. Residues: CASSQTGGGYGYTF.

The chain recombines TRBV30 with TRBJ1-5; D remains unclear. The CDR3 sequence is 12 residues long. From germline, CDR1 is GTSNPN and CDR2 SVGIG (reference sequence). V shed 0 bases and J shed 8 bases, with 8 bases lying between them. CDR3 DNA: TGTGCCTGGAGTGTACCTCCTAAGCCCCAGCATTTT. As protein: CAWSVPPKPQHF. Full variable domain (rest looked up from reference TRBV30 and TRBJ1-5): SQTIHQWPATLVQPVGSPLSLECTVEGTSNPNLYWYRQAAGRGLQLLFYSVGIGQISSEVPQNLSASRPQDRQFILSSKKLLLSDSGFYLCAWSVPPKPQHFGDGTRLSIL.

The rearrangement uses TRBV6-5 and TRBJ1-2, with TRBD1 matching 8 bases. V lost 6 bases to trimming and J lost 5 bases; unmatched junction nucleotides: 11. Looked up from germline, CDR1 is MNHEY and CDR2 is SVGAGI. The CDR3 runs 15 residues. DNA for the CDR3: TGTGCCAGCAGGGGGACAGGCGGCCAAACTTATGGCTACACCTTC. As protein: CASRGTGGQTYGYTF.

The V gene is TRBV5-1, the J gene TRBJ2-1; the match to TRBD1 covers 9 bases. In germline, CDR1 is SGHRS, CDR2 YFSETQ. V shed 0 bases and J 3 bases; nucleotides not matched to a gene: 16. The CDR3 spans 20 residues. The CDR3: CASSLGSPGTGFRSYNEQFF. The DNA of the CDR3 is TGCGCCAGCAGCTTGGGAAGTCCCGGGACAGGGTTCAGGAGCTACAATGAGCAGTTCTTC.

J is TRBJ2-1 and V is TRBV11-2; 10 bases match TRBD2. The J segment lost 12 bases and the V segment lost 1 base, leaving 9 bases of the junction unmatched. The germline CDR1 and CDR2 sequences are SGHAT and FQNNGV. This CDR3 is 15 amino acids long. The CDR3 nucleotides are TGTGCCAGCAGCTTAGTAGCTAGCGGGAGTATTCGGCAGTTCTTC. Protein product: CASSLVASGSIRQFF. Together with reference TRBV11-2 and TRBJ2-1, the CDR3 gives the full variable domain: EAGVAQSPRYKIIEKRQSVAFWCNPISGHATLYWYQQILGQGPKLLIQFQNNGVVDDSQLPKDRFSAERLKGVDSTLKIQPAKLEDSAVYLCASSLVASGSIRQFFGPGTRLTVL.

The V gene is TRBV30, the J gene TRBJ2-7, with a tentative D call TRBD2 (5 bases). From germline, CDR1 is GTSNPN and CDR2 SVGIG (reference sequence). CDR3 size: 10 residues. Trimming left V 7 bases short and J 7 bases short, with 11 bases between. The CDR3 bases are TGTGCCTCGACTACCAGGGAGCAGTACTTC. Protein sequence: CASTTREQYF.

This clone was seen at least ten times. The chain couples TRBV4-2 to TRBJ2-7, with TRBD2 matching over 7 bases. The CDR3 contains 15 residues. Germline lookup yields CDR1 LGHNA and CDR2 YNFKEQ. Losses at the gene ends were 5 bases for V and 5 bases for J; bases not matched to a gene: 12. This CDR3 is CASSGREVKVNEQYF. Here the CDR3 DNA reads TGTGCCAGCAGCGGCCGGGAGGTAAAAGTAAACGAGCAGTACTTC.

The CDR3 protein is CASSTTGKNQPQHF. For the CDR3, the DNA is TGTGCCAGCAGTACGACAGGCAAAAATCAGCCCCAGCATTTT. This chain uses TRBV2 with TRBJ1-5, with D perhaps matching TRBD1 (6 bases). V was shortened by 5 bases and J by 4 bases, with 12 bases between the two germline ends. This CDR3 is built from 14 residues. CDR1 and CDR2 (germline): SNHLY, FYNNEI.

This chain links TRBV7-9 with TRBJ2-7, with D perhaps TRBD1 (6 bases). V shed 7 bases and J shed 2 bases, with 12 bases lying between them. The CDR3 contains 13 residues. Germline V gene sequence: CDR1 SEHNR, CDR2 FQNEAQ (reference sequence). The CDR3 protein is CASTTTGTYEQYF. In DNA, the CDR3 is TGTGCCAGCACCACTACAGGGACCTACGAGCAGTACTTC.

The chain couples TRBV6-6 to TRBJ1-2, with 8 nucleotides matching TRBD1. CDR3 length equals 14 residues. CDR1 and CDR2 (germline): MNHNY, SVGAGI (reference sequence). With V trimmed by 7 bases and J by 3 bases, 7 bases remained unmatched. The CDR3 protein is CASKPDRADYGYTF. The CDR3 nucleotides read TGTGCCAGCAAGCCGGACAGGGCGGACTATGGCTACACCTTC.

The chain has TRBV7-8 and TRBJ1-2; TRBD1 aligns across 8 bases. The CDR3 runs 15 residues. Unmatched junction bases numbered 8, after V lost 5 bases and J lost 3 bases. CDR1 and CDR2 from the germline V gene are SGHVS and FQNEAQ. The CDR3 nucleotides read TGTGCCAGCAGCGCCGAGGACAGGGCCTACTATGGCTACACCTTC. It specifies CASSAEDRAYYGYTF.

V usage is TRBV7-9 and J usage is TRBJ2-3, with 14 bases matching TRBD2. CDR1 and CDR2 from the germline V gene are SEHNR and FQNEAQ (reference sequence). V lost 3 bases to trimming and J lost 6 bases; unmatched junction nucleotides: 2. CDR3 size: 15 residues. The CDR3 is CASSLGLAGADTQYF. CDR3 DNA: TGTGCCAGCAGCTTGGGACTAGCGGGGGCGGATACGCAGTATTTT.

The chain uses TRBV4-1 and TRBJ2-3; D remains ambiguous. The CDR3 is 13 amino acids. V lost 2 bases to trimming and J lost 5 bases, with 8 bases between them. The germline V gene has CDR1 MGHRA and CDR2 YSYEKL. CDR3 sequence reads: CASSQYREDTQYF. The CDR3 nucleotides are TGCGCCAGCAGCCAATACAGAGAAGATACGCAGTATTTT.

This clone occurred once. V and J are TRBV6-5 and TRBJ2-7; D is ambiguous. The CDR3 sequence is 12 residues long. V lost 4 bases and J lost 2, with 6 bases in between. CDR1 and CDR2 from the germline V gene are MNHEY and SVGAGI. CDR3 protein: CASSSQTYEQYF. CDR3 DNA sequence: TGTGCCAGCAGTTCACAGACCTACGAGCAGTACTTC.

The chain's CDR3 is CASSTDRSHNSPLHF. The CDR3 DNA reads TGTGCCAGCAGCACGGACAGGAGCCATAATTCACCCCTCCACTTT. The chain links TRBV5-4 to TRBJ1-6, with 7 bases identical to TRBD1. Germline assignment: CDR1 SGHNT and CDR2 YYREEE (reference sequence). V trimming: 4 bases; J trimming: 5 bases; junction bases outside the gene matches: 6. This CDR3 is built from 15 residues.